The subject of this entry is one T cell receptor beta chain. Its specificity is not known. This record comes from a study of CD8 T cell repertoires and HIV-1 epitope variants. Profiling relied on immunoSEQ multiplex PCR, and the TCRdb table lists in-frame clones only, not all of them. The repertoire holds some 5,200 clones, with around 64% as singletons. This CDR3 comprises 16 residues. Germline CDR1 MDHEN, CDR2 SYDVKM. The V end lost 5 bases, the J end lost 1 base, and 17 bases lay between the germline ends. The sequenced sample consisted of cultured CD8+ T cells derived from PBMCs. This receptor was taken from a male donor with HIV. The chain uses TRBV28 and TRBJ1-2; perhaps TRBD1 as D (5 bases). CDR3 bases: TGTGCCAGCAGTCTGGACCCGACAGATTTTAACTATGGCTACACCTTC. This codes for CASSLDPTDFNYGYTF.